Sequencing of this T cell receptor (beta chain) was carried out in a study of blood T cell repertoires in COVID-19. The CDR3 is 14 residues long. Trimming stripped 1 base from V and 3 bases from J, with 10 bases between. Germline CDR1 and CDR2: LNHDA and SQIVND (reference sequence). Libraries were prepared by immunoSEQ multiplex PCR; TCRdb keeps only in-frame clonotypes and omits some of them. This sample has over 30,000 clones, with roughly 90% found just once. This rearrangement joins TRBV19 to TRBJ2-7, with TRBD1 as a possible D gene (6 bases). The origin of this receptor is a human donor in a cohort sampled during active COVID-19. The sample taken for sequencing was peripheral blood. Here the CDR3 DNA reads TGTGCCAGTAGTATAGGGGCAGGGGACTACGAGCAGTACTTC. Translation gives CASSIGAGDYEQYF.